Described below is a single T cell receptor beta chain sequence and its context. Trimming stripped 6 bases from V and 1 base from J, with 18 bases between. The CDR3 consists of 16 residues. Looked up from germline, CDR1 is MNHNY and CDR2 is SVGAGI (reference sequence). Full-length variable regions came from constant-region reverse primers plus semi-nested Nested Universal Primer A PCR. Each CDR3 protein is one row after TCRdb ran MiXCR on the 5' RACE reads. Of 7,000 or so distinct CDR3 sequences listed, around 50% were seen once; the top ten hold less than 4%. This receptor was obtained from a female donor with breast cancer. The chain carries TRBV6-6 and TRBJ1-1; unclear D gene. The specimen was naive CD4+ T cells sorted from a lymph node. The subset denotes: naive CD4+ T cells, CD4+CD45RA+CD25-. For the CDR3, the DNA is TGTGCCAGCAGAGACACGGTCTGGTCGTCGAACACTGAAGCTTTCTTT. This gives the protein CASRDTVWSSNTEAFF.